In this sample, the clone carrying this T cell receptor beta chain turned up once. Its target is unknown. From RNA transcripts, TCR beta CDR3 regions were amplified. A set of HTBI primers served as the primers for a first-round RT-PCR of the TCR CDR3. TCRdb independently ran MiXCR on the multiplex PCR reads; one entry per CDR3 protein. The sample yields about 560,000 distinct CDR3 sequences, approximately 16% seen once. This record belongs to a study of T cells in Graves' hyperthyroidism and ophthalmopathy. General study results and limits: Most thyroid clonotypes expanded above 0.001 appeared in blood too. It was a median approximately 6 months before onset that the model predicted ophthalmopathy.

The V end lost 4 bases, the J end lost 2 bases, and 8 bases lay between the germline ends. Germline V gene lookup returns CDR1 DFQATT and CDR2 SNEGSKA (reference sequence). The CDR3 loop spans 12 amino acids. This TCR came from a woman in her late teens or twenties with Graves' hyperthyroidism. The chain joins TRBV20-1 to TRBJ2-5; the D is unclear. The sequenced material came from blood. Here the CDR3 DNA reads TGCAGTGCTAAGTACCAGCAAGAGACCCAGTACTTC. The encoded protein is CSAKYQQETQYF.